This TCR beta chain was captured in a study of response to subunit inactivated influenza vaccine. Findings and caveats of the study: Authors suggested seasonal influenza vaccinations each recruit few new T cells.

This CDR3 is 13 amino acids long. CDR1 SGHTA and CDR2 FQGNSA come from the germline V gene. The V end was cut by 5 bases, the J end by 3 bases, with 10 bases between. This clonotype came up many times. What it recognizes is unknown. TCRdb reprocessed the RT-PCR reads with MiXCR, giving one entry per CDR3 protein. The data show more than 550,000 distinct CDR3 sequences, 12% seen once. Specimen: PBMCs from blood, collected on the day of vaccination. The origin of this receptor is a man aged 50 to 60 who received an inactivated influenza vaccine. The V gene is TRBV7-2, the J gene TRBJ2-5, with D tentatively TRBD1 (6 bases). CDR3 in amino acids: CASSPDRKETQYF. In DNA form, the CDR3 reads TGTGCCAGCAGCCCCGACAGGAAAGAGACCCAGTACTTC.